The rows below give T cell receptor beta chains drawn from one sample of a study of technical replicates of blood from a handful of donors. Clones were read by immunoSEQ multiplex PCR, and TCRdb kept only the in-frame ones, dropping some. This table holds under 90,000 clones, 95% to 98% found once. The sequenced material came from T cells isolated from PBMCs. These TCRs come from a human donor in good health. Both conserved end residues are part of each CDR3. The D gene is left open where the match is weak. Clone size is stated in some rows and not others, as once, few, many or a class when expanded.

abundance	len	v_gene	d_gene	j_gene	CDR3nt	CDR3aa
.	14	TRBV27	.	TRBJ2-1	TGTGCCAGCAGTGAGGCGACGGAGTACAATGAGCAGTTCTTC	CASSEATEYNEQFF
.	13	TRBV27	.	TRBJ1-1	TGTGCCAGCAGTTTCGGACAGCTAACTGAAGCTTTCTTT	CASSFGQLTEAFF
.	13	TRBV16	.	TRBJ2-1	TGTGCCAGCAGCCAATATATGTACAATGAGCAGTTCTTC	CASSQYMYNEQFF
.	13	TRBV12-1	.	TRBJ2-1	TGTGCCAGCAGCCTTGACCCTAACGATGAGCAGTTCTTC	CASSLDPNDEQFF
.	18	TRBV19	TRBD1	TRBJ1-5	TGTGCCAGTACCCTCGGTGGGGGGATAAGGGGGCTGAATCAGCCCCAGCATTTT	CASTLGGGIRGLNQPQHF
.	13	TRBV7-9	.	TRBJ2-7	TGTGCCAGCAGCTTAGGACTAAGATACGAGCAGTACTTC	CASSLGLRYEQYF
once	15	TRBV9	.	TRBJ2-5	TGTGCCAGCAGCGTAGTCTGGCAGGAAGGAGAGACCCAGTACTTC	CASSVVWQEGETQYF
.	13	TRBV6-1	.	TRBJ2-1	TGTGCCAGCAGTCGGAGAATGGGAGATGAGCAGTTCTTC	CASSRRMGDEQFF
.	17	TRBV18	TRBD2	TRBJ2-7	TGTGCCAGCTCACCAAGGGTTGGACTAGCGGGAGACTACGAGCAGTACTTC	CASSPRVGLAGDYEQYF
once	15	TRBV15	.	TRBJ1-2	TGTGCCACCAGCCAACGCTACAGTGACAACTATGGCTACACCTTC	CATSQRYSDNYGYTF
.	14	TRBV5-1	.	TRBJ1-2	TGCGCCAGCGGAGATTCAGGGTTACCCGATGGCTACACCTTC	CASGDSGLPDGYTF
.	14	TRBV5-1	.	TRBJ1-2	TGCGCCAGCAGCTTGGATAATTCGTCCCGTGGCTACACCTTC	CASSLDNSSRGYTF
.	12	TRBV19	.	TRBJ2-4	TGTGCCACCGCAGGGGCCAAAAACATTCAGTACTTC	CATAGAKNIQYF
.	16	TRBV6-4	.	TRBJ2-7	TGTGCCAGCAGTGACCCTATGAGACAGGAGAACTACGAGCAGTACTTC	CASSDPMRQENYEQYF
.	17	TRBV18	TRBD1	TRBJ2-6	TGTGCCAGCTCACAAAGGACAGGGGGCGCTGGGGCCAACGTCCTGACTTTC	CASSQRTGGAGANVLTF
.	15	TRBV7-3	TRBD1	TRBJ1-1	TGTGCCAGCAGCTTAACGGGACAGCAGAACACTGAAGCTTTCTTT	CASSLTGQQNTEAFF
.	15	TRBV7-8	.	TRBJ1-1	TGTGCCAGCAGCGCCATCGGGCGGGCGAACACTGAAGCTTTCTTT	CASSAIGRANTEAFF
.	13	TRBV6-4	.	TRBJ2-5	TGTGCCAGCAGCTCAACTAGATATGAGACCCAGTACTTC	CASSSTRYETQYF
.	15	TRBV7-9	TRBD1	TRBJ1-6	TGTGCCAGCAGCTTAGCGGGGACAGCAGATTCACCCCTCCACTTT	CASSLAGTADSPLHF
.	15	TRBV7-8	.	TRBJ2-7	TGTGCCAGCAGCTATAAGCGGCCACCCGACCACGAGCAGTACTTC	CASSYKRPPDHEQYF
.	14	TRBV4-1	TRBD2	TRBJ2-1	TGCGCCAGCAGCCAAGAGGGAGGGTACAATGAGCAGTTCTTC	CASSQEGGYNEQFF